This T cell receptor (beta chain) is from a study of blood T cell repertoires in COVID-19. The wider study: Acute-phase and convalescent COVID-19 samples originated in the United States, Italy and Spain. Sources were T cells, B-cell-depleted T cells, or PBMCs; the material itself was cDNA or gDNA.

Per the study methods: Researchers report that nucleated cell counts were estimated from reference gene primer amplification. The method was immunoSEQ multiplex PCR; TCRdb's version includes in-frame clones alone and lacks a portion of them. V and J calls and clone size follow that table, whereas D and trimming were derived from the DNA. The sample carries some 150,000 clones, more than 75% recorded once. Looked up from germline, CDR1 is SGHTA and CDR2 is FQGNSA. The CDR3 is 15 amino acids. V lost 3 bases and J lost 0, with 12 bases in between. Input material: PBMCs or T cells enriched from blood (not recorded which). This clonotype was sampled from a woman younger than 45 with acute COVID-19. The chain joins TRBV7-2 to TRBJ2-7, with a tentative D call TRBD1 (6 bases). The CDR3 sequence is CASSLTGGGSYEQYF. CDR3 coding DNA: TGTGCCAGCAGCTTGACAGGTGGTGGCTCCTACGAGCAGTACTTC.